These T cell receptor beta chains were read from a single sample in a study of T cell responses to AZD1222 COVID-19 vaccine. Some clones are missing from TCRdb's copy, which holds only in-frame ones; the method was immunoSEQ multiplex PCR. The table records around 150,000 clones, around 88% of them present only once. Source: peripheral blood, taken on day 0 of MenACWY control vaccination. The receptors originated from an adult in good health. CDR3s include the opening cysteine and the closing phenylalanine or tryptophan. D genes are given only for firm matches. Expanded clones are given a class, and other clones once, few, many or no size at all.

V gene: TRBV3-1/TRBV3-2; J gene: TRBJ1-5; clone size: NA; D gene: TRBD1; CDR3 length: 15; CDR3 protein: CASSPDRGPNQPQHF; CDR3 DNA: TGTGCCAGCAGCCCCGACAGGGGGCCCAATCAGCCCCAGCATTTT
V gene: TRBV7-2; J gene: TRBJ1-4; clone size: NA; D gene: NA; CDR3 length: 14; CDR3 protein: CASSLSGRNEKLFF; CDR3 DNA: TGTGCCAGCAGCTTATCGGGCAGAAATGAAAAACTGTTTTTT
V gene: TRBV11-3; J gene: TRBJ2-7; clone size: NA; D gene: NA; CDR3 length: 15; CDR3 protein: CASSPAGRGGYEQYF; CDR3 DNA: TGTGCCAGCAGCCCTGCGGGCCGTGGGGGCTACGAGCAGTACTTC
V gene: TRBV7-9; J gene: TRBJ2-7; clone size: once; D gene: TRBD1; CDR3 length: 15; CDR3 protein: CASSLVQGTFYEQYF; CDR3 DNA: TGTGCCAGCAGCTTAGTACAGGGGACATTCTACGAGCAGTACTTC
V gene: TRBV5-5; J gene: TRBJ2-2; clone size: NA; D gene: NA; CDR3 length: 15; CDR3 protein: CASIKGDANTGELFF; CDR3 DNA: TGTGCCAGCATCAAAGGCGATGCGAACACCGGGGAGCTGTTTTTT
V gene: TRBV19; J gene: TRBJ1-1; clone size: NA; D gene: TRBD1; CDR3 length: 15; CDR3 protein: CASSVTGVMNTEAFF; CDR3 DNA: TGTGCCAGTAGTGTAACAGGGGTCATGAACACTGAAGCTTTCTTT
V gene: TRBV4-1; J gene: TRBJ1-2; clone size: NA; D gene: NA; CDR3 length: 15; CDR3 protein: CASSQDPRTGYGYTF; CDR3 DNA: TGCGCCAGCAGCCAAGATCCGCGGACCGGGTATGGCTACACCTTC
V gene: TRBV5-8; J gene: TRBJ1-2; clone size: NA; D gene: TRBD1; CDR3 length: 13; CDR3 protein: CASSPRGPYGYTF; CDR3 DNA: TGTGCCAGCAGCCCCAGGGGGCCCTATGGCTACACCTTC
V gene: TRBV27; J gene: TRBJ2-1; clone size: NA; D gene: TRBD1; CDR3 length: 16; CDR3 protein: CASSLSRTGGVWAQFF; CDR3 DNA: TGTGCCAGCAGCCTGTCGAGGACAGGGGGAGTTTGGGCGCAGTTCTTC
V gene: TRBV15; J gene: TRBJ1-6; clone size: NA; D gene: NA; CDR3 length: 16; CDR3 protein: CATSVGRDGMGSPLHF; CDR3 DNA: TGTGCCACCAGCGTAGGGAGAGACGGCATGGGATCACCCCTCCACTTT
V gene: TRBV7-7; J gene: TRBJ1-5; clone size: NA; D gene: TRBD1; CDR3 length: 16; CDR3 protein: CAGEIGQAYSNQPQHF; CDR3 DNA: TGTGCTGGGGAGATCGGACAGGCGTATAGCAATCAGCCCCAGCATTTT
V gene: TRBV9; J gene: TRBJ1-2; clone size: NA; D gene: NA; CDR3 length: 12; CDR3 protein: CASSVDRQEVTF; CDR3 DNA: TGTGCCAGCAGCGTAGATCGGCAGGAAGTAACCTTC
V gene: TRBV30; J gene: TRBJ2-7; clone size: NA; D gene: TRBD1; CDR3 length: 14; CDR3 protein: CAWRGDRGFYEQYF; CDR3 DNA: TGTGCCTGGAGGGGGGACAGGGGGTTCTACGAGCAGTACTTC
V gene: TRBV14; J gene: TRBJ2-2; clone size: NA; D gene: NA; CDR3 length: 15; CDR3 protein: CASSQLGGDTGELFF; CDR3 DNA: TGTGCCAGCAGCCAGCTGGGGGGAGACACCGGGGAGCTGTTTTTT
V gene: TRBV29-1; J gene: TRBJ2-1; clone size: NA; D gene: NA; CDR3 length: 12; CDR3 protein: CSVAPGPGEQFF; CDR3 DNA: TGCAGCGTTGCCCCGGGCCCCGGTGAGCAGTTCTTC
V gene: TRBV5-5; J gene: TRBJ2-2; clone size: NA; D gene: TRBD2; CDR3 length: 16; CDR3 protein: CASSSPGLAARGELFF; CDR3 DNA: TGTGCCAGCAGCTCTCCGGGACTAGCGGCTCGAGGGGAGCTGTTTTTT
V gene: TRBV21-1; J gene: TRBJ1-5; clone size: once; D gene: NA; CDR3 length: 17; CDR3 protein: CASSKWGETGSNQPQHF; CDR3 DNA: TGTGCCAGCAGCAAATGGGGGGAGACAGGTAGCAATCAGCCCCAGCATTTT
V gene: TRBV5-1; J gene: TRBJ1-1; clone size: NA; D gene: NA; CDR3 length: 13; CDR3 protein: CASSQDGEFEAFF; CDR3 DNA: TGCGCCAGCAGCCAGGACGGAGAATTTGAAGCTTTCTTT
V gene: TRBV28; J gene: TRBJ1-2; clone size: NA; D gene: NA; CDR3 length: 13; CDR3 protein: CASVGQLRGGYTF; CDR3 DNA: TGTGCCAGCGTCGGACAGCTGCGAGGTGGCTACACCTTC
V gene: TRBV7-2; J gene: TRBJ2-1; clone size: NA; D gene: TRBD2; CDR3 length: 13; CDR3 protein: CATGLAGANEQFF; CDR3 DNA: TGTGCCACCGGACTAGCGGGAGCCAATGAGCAGTTCTTC
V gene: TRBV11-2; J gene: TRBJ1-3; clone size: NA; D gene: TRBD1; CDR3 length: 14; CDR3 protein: CASSPGTAGNTIYF; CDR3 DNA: TGTGCCAGCAGCCCGGGGACAGCTGGAAACACCATATATTTT
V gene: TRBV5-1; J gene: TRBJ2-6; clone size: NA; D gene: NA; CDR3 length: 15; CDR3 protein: CASSGGGSGANVLTF; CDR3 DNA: TGCGCCAGCAGCGGGGGCGGGTCTGGGGCCAACGTCCTGACTTTC
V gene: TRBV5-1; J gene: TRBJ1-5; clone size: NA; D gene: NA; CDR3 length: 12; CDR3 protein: CASSPDGQPQHF; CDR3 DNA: TGCGCCAGCAGCCCCGACGGACAGCCCCAGCATTTT
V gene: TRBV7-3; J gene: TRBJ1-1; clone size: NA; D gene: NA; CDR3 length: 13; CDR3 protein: CASSPGSNTEAFF; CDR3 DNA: TGTGCCAGCAGCCCGGGTTCGAACACTGAAGCTTTCTTT
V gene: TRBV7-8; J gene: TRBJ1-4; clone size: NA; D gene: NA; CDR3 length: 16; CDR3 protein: CASSLGAGATNEKLFF; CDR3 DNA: TGTGCCAGCAGCTTAGGCGCGGGTGCAACTAATGAAAAACTGTTTTTT
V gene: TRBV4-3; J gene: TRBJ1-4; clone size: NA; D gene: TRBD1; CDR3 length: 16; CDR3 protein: CASSQGGAGGAEKLFF; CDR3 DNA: TGCGCCAGCAGCCAAGGTGGAGCAGGGGGCGCTGAAAAACTGTTTTTT
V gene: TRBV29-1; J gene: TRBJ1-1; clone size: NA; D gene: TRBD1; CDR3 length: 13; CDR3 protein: CSVRTGMNTEAFF; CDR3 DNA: TGCAGCGTCAGGACAGGCATGAACACTGAAGCTTTCTTT
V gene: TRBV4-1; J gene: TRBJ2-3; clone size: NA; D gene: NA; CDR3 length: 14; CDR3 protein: CASSQDLGWDTQYF; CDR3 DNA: TGCGCCAGCAGCCAAGATCTAGGTTGGGATACGCAGTATTTT
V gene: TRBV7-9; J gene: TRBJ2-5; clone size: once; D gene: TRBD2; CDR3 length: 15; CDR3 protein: CASSMGTSEGETQYF; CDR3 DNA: TGTGCCAGCAGCATGGGGACTAGCGAGGGGGAGACCCAGTACTTC
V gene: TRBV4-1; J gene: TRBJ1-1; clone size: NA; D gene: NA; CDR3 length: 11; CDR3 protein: CASSHTDGAFF; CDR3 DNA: TGCGCCAGCAGCCACACAGATGGAGCTTTCTTT
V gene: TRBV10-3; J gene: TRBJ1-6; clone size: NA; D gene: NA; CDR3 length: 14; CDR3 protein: CAISESGHGSPLHF; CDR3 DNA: TGTGCCATCAGTGAGTCAGGACACGGTTCACCCCTCCACTTT
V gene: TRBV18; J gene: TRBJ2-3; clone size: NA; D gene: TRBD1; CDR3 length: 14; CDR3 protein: CASSPGTGDDTQYF; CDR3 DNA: TGTGCCAGCTCACCCGGGACAGGGGACGATACGCAGTATTTT
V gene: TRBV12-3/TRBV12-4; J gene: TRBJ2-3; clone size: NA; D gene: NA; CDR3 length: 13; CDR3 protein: CASSLSHTDTQYF; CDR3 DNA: TGTGCCAGCAGTTTATCTCACACAGATACGCAGTATTTT
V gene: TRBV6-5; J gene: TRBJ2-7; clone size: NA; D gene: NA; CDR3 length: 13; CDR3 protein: CASSYPGSYEQYF; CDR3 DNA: TGTGCCAGCAGTTATCCAGGGAGCTACGAGCAGTACTTC
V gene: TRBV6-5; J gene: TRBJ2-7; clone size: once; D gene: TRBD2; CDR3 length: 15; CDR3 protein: CASSPLAGGSYEQYF; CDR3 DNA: TGTGCCAGCAGCCCCCTAGCGGGGGGTTCCTACGAGCAGTACTTC